This T cell receptor beta chain was recovered during a study of T cell responses to AZD1222 COVID-19 vaccine (TCRdb year 2021). Study-level background: A total of 233 trial participants underwent TCR sequencing, of whom 207 received two doses of AZD1222 and about 25 received two doses of the MenACWY control vaccine. Trial participants were enrolled by age into 18-55, 56-69 and 70-plus year subgroups, with around 140, 26 and 57 TCR-sequenced participants respectively.

Trimming removed 6 bases from V and 6 bases from J; the gene matches leave 6 bases unexplained. The CDR3 runs 14 residues from the cysteine to the phenylalanine. The retained sequence is limited to the CDR3, 42 bases, with the frame set at the first base. The germline V gene encodes CDR1 MGHRA and CDR2 YSYEKL. Sample time point, as interpreted from the label and publication: about 28 days (+/-7) after the second vaccine dose. AZD1222 recipients given second doses at about 4 weeks or at about 12 weeks were pooled, since spike-specific TCR depth and breadth were not found to differ between the two schedules. Vaccinee samples were obtained from the UK trials COV001 and COV002, which included a single-blind randomized controlled phase 2/3 trial of AZD1222 (ChAdOx1 nCoV-19) in healthy adults. For TCRbeta chain sequencing, PBMC samples were collected from trial participants at day 0 and at day 28 after the second dose.

Points the paper makes about the study in general: In the small 56-69-year group, the increase in depth fell short of significance, most likely because of low power. The vaccine-associated CD4 TCRs covered the entire spike protein, and the dominant responses fell in regions 160-218 and 743-854. After two AZD1222 doses, spike-specific TCR breadth and depth were significantly higher than at day 0 and than in MenACWY recipients. Most participants were white British and females outnumbered males, and the authors suggested that clonal diversity may have been underestimated. Reportedly, close to half of the unique spike-specific TCRs recognized epitopes lying outside the regions that are mutated in the B.1.351 and B.1.1.7 variants. Only five to seven AZD1222 recipients were SARS-CoV-2 seropositive at baseline, limiting conclusions about previously exposed vaccinees. Because no day 14 peak-response samples were available, repertoires were characterized only after the peak T cell response.

The CDR3 regions of human TCRbeta chains were subjected to immunosequencing. Per the source publication's procedure: TCRs in the repertoires were matched against a reference library of SARS-CoV-2-specific TCRs that had been generated with the MIRA antigen-specificity platform. Breadth meant the fraction of unique TCRs that were SARS-CoV-2-associated, whereas depth meant the fraction of total T cells that were SARS-CoV-2-associated. Each spike-specific TCR was assigned to its reactive spike region and to a CD4 or CD8 class using the MIRA data. Log10-transformed breadth and depth values were compared by one-way ANOVA with Sidak's multiple comparisons tests. As stored in TCRdb, this immuneACCESS dataset retains in-frame rearrangements with V and J assigned. A fraction of the clones does not appear; measured against another copy, unresolved V genes explain less than half of the discrepancy, and the remainder lacks a known reason. The V and J calls and clone size are taken from that table; D and trimming were inferred from the DNA. Here the sample has roughly 200,000 clones; approximately 91% occur a single time. The ten largest clonotypes hold approximately 1.6% of the sample.

This clone was observed once. Its binding antigen is unknown. No quality values exist for individual bases; no much larger clone is one base distant. This sequence was found in an adult who received the AZD1222 COVID-19 vaccine. The sequencing here drew on peripheral blood, taken 28 days after the second AZD1222 dose. The chain employs TRBV4-1 and TRBJ2-3, and 10 junction bases match TRBD1. The CDR3 region has the sequence CASSSDRGLDTQYF. The DNA is as follows: TGCGCCAGCAGTTCCGACAGGGGGCTTGATACGCAGTATTTT.